These T cell receptor beta chains were read from a single sample in a study of vaccination effects on CD4 cells after COVID-19. The protocol was immunoSEQ multiplex PCR, while the TCRdb copy is restricted to in-frame clones and leaves out a portion. The repertoire holds 30,000 to 35,000 clones, with more than 75% as singletons. Their antigen targets remain unknown. Sequenced here: CD4+ T cells from PBMCs cultured with HCoV-NL63 spike peptides, sampled after COVID-19 vaccination. The receptors come from a human donor who received a COVID-19 vaccine. Some clones in this sample may be carry-over from other donors' samples. CDR3s include the opening cysteine and the closing phenylalanine or tryptophan. A D gene is named only where the DNA matches it firmly. Clone sizes are given selectively: once, few, many, or a class where the clone is expanded.

v_call	cdr3_length	d_call	clone_size	j_call	cdr3_nt	cdr3_aa
TRBV29-1	12	-	-	TRBJ1-2	TGCAGCATCGGGACAATTTTTTTTGGCTACACCTTC	CSIGTIFFGYTF
TRBV6-5	14	-	-	TRBJ2-3	TGTGCCAGCAGGGCGGGCGGGGCGGGGGATACGCAGTATTTT	CASRAGGAGDTQYF
TRBV6-1	11	-	once	TRBJ2-5	TGTGCCAGCAGGACGGTTGAGACCCAGTACTTC	CASRTVETQYF
TRBV28	14	TRBD1	-	TRBJ2-1	TGTGCCAGCAGTACGGGACAGGGGAGAAATGAGCAGTTCTTC	CASSTGQGRNEQFF
TRBV9	16	TRBD2	few	TRBJ2-3	TGTGCCAGCAGCGTAGCCAGCGGGGGGGAATCCGATACGCAGTATTTT	CASSVASGGESDTQYF
TRBV6-5	14	-	-	TRBJ2-3	TGTGCCAGCAGGAAATCCCTTAGCACAGATACGCAGTATTTT	CASRKSLSTDTQYF
TRBV24-1	16	TRBD2	-	TRBJ2-3	TGTGCCACCAGTGAAGGACTAGCGGGGAGCACAGATACGCAGTATTTT	CATSEGLAGSTDTQYF
TRBV6-2/TRBV6-3	16	TRBD1	once	TRBJ2-2	TGTGCCAGCAGTGATGGGGACAGGGGGTACACCGGGGAGCTGTTTTTT	CASSDGDRGYTGELFF
TRBV3-1/TRBV3-2	12	-	few	TRBJ1-5	TGTGCCAGCAGCCATGGGCATTCAGCCCAGCATTTT	CASSHGHSAQHF
TRBV5-6	12	-	-	TRBJ1-2	TGTGCCAGCTCAGGTACAGTCTATGGCTACACCTTC	CASSGTVYGYTF
TRBV10-2	14	TRBD1	-	TRBJ1-2	TGCGCCAGCAGTACCTCAGGGGGCAATCAAGGCTACACCTTC	CASSTSGGNQGYTF
TRBV4-2	15	TRBD2	-	TRBJ2-7	TGTGCCAGCAGCCAAGGACTAGCGGGCTCCTACGAGCAGTACTTC	CASSQGLAGSYEQYF
TRBV7-9	11	-	-	TRBJ2-5	TGTGCCACCGCGCGGGCGGAGACCCAGTACTTC	CATARAETQYF
TRBV19	13	TRBD1	once	TRBJ1-1	TGTGCCAGTCAGGTATACAGGGGATCTGAAGCTTTCTTT	CASQVYRGSEAFF
TRBV3-1/TRBV3-2	14	-	-	TRBJ2-1	TGTGCCAGCAGCCAAGAAGTCTTCAACAATGAGCAGTTCTTC	CASSQEVFNNEQFF
TRBV12-3/TRBV12-4	12	-	-	TRBJ2-4	TGTGCCAGCACCAAGTCGGGGAGCATTCAGTACTTC	CASTKSGSIQYF
TRBV18	18	-	-	TRBJ1-5	TGTGCCAGCTCACCCCGGGGAGGGGATAGTGTTAGCAATCAGCCCCAGCATTTT	CASSPRGGDSVSNQPQHF
TRBV7-2	15	-	-	TRBJ1-2	TGTGCCAGCAGTTCCCAACAGGGACGTAGCTATGGCTACACCTTC	CASSSQQGRSYGYTF
TRBV6-1	13	-	-	TRBJ1-1	TGTGCCAGCAGTGACAGGGCGGACACTGAAGCTTTCTTT	CASSDRADTEAFF
TRBV5-1	15	TRBD1	-	TRBJ2-1	TGCGCCAGCAGCGTCCGGGACAGGGAGACCGATGAGCAGTTCTTC	CASSVRDRETDEQFF
TRBV30	14	-	-	TRBJ1-5	TGTGCCTGGAGTGAACTCAGGGGTGGCCAGCCCCAGCATTTT	CAWSELRGGQPQHF
TRBV5-1	14	TRBD1	-	TRBJ2-7	TGCGCCAGCAGCTTGGACAGGGGGGACTACGAGCAGTACTTC	CASSLDRGDYEQYF
TRBV6-5	15	-	-	TRBJ1-5	TGTGCCAGCAGTTATTCAGGGCGTAGCAATCAGCCCCAGCATTTT	CASSYSGRSNQPQHF
TRBV30	15	-	-	TRBJ2-6	TGTGCCTGGAGTGTCGAGCGCTCTGGGACCAACGTCCTGACTTTC	CAWSVERSGTNVLTF